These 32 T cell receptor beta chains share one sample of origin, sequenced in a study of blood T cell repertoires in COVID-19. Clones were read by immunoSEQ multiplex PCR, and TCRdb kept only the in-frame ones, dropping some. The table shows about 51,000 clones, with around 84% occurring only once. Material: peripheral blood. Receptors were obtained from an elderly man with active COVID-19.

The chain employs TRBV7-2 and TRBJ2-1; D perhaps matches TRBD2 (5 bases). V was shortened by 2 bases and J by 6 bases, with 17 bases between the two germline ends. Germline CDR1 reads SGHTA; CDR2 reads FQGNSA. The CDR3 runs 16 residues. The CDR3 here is CASSLHSGTPINEQFF. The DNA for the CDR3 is TGTGCCAGCAGCTTACACAGCGGAACGCCAATCAATGAGCAGTTCTTC. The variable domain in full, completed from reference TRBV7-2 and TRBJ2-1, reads GAGVSQSPSNKVTEKGKDVELRCDPISGHTALYWYRQSLGQGLEFLIYFQGNSAPDKSGLPSDRFSAERTGGSVSTLTIQRTQQEDSAVYLCASSLHSGTPINEQFFGPGTRLTVL.

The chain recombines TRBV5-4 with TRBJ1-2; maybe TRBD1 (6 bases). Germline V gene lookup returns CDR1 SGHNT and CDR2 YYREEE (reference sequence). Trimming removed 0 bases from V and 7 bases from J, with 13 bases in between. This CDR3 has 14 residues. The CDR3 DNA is TGTGCCAGCAGCTTGGCCTGGCAGGGGAGTGGCTACACCTTC. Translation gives CASSLAWQGSGYTF.

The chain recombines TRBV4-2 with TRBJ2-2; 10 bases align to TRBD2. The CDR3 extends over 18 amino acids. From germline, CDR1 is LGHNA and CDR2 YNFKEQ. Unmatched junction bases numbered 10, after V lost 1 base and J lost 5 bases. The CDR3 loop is CASSQAQSSGSGTGELFF. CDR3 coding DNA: TGTGCCAGCAGCCAAGCTCAATCTAGCGGGAGTGGGACCGGGGAGCTGTTTTTT.

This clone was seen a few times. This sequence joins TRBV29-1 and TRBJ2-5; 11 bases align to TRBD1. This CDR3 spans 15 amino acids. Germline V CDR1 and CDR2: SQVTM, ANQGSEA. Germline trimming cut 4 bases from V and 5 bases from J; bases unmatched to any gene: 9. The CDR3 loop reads CSVALGTGGGETQYF. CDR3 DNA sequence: TGCAGCGTTGCACTCGGGACAGGGGGAGGGGAGACCCAGTACTTC.

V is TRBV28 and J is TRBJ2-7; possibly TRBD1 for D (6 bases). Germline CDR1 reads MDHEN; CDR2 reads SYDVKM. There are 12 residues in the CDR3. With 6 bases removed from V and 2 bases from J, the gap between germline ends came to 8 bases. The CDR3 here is CASSQGTYEQYF. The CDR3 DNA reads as TGTGCCAGCAGCCAGGGGACCTACGAGCAGTACTTC.

CDR3 region: CASSPGQGNEKLFF. The CDR3 DNA follows: TGCGCCAGCAGCCCGGGACAGGGGAATGAAAAACTGTTTTTT. The chain joins TRBV4-1 to TRBJ1-4; 10 bases align to TRBD1. Trimming at V came to 4 bases and at J to 5 bases, leaving 1 base not matched to a gene. This CDR3 comprises 14 residues. Germline V gene sequence: CDR1 MGHRA, CDR2 YSYEKL.

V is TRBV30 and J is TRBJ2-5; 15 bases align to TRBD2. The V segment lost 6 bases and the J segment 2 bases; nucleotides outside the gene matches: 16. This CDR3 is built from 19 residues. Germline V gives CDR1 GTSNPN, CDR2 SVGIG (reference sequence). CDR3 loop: CACPKTGTSGRQIQETQYF. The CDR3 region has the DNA TGTGCCTGTCCTAAGACCGGGACTAGCGGGAGGCAGATACAAGAGACCCAGTACTTC.

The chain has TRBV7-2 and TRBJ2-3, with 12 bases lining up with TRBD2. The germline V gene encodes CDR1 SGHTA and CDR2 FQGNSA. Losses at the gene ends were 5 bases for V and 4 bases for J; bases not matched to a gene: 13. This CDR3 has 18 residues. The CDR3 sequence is CASSLQTSGRALADTQYF. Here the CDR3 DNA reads TGTGCCAGCAGCCTTCAGACTAGCGGGAGAGCCTTGGCAGATACGCAGTATTTT.

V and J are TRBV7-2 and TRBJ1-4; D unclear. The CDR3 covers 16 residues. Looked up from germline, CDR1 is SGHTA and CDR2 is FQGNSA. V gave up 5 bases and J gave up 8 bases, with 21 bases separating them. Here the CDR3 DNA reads TGTGCCAGCAGCCGCGAACCACAGCGGTCGAGGGAAAAACTGTTTTTT. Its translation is CASSREPQRSREKLFF.

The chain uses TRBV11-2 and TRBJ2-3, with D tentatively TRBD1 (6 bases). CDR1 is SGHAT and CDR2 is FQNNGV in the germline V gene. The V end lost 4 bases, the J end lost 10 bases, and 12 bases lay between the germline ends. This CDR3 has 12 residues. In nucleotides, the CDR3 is TGTGCCAGCAGCTCGGGCGCAGGGGCGCAGTATTTT. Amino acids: CASSSGAGAQYF.

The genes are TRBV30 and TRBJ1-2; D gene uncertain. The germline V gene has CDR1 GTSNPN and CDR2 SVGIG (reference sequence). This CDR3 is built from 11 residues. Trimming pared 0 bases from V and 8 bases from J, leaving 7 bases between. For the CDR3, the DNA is TGTGCCTGGAGTGTACTGGAGGGCTACACCTTC. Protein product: CAWSVLEGYTF.

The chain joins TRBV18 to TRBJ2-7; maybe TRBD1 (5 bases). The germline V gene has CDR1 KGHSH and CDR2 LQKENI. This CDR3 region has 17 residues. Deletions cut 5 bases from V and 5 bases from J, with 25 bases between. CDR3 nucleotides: TGTGCCAGCTCAAGCGCAGGGAAGTCCGTTCGTAGTCACGAGCAGTACTTC. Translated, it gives CASSSAGKSVRSHEQYF.

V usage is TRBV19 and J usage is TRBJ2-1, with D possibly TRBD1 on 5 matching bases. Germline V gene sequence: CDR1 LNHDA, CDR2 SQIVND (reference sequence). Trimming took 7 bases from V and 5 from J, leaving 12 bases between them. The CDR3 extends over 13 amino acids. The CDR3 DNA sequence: TGTGCCAGTAACAGGCAGGGTCACAATGAGCAGTTCTTC. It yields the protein CASNRQGHNEQFF.

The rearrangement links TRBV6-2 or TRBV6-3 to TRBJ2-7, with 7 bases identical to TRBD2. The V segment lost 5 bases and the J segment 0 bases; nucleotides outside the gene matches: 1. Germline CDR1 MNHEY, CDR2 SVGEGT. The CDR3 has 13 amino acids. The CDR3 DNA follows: TGTGCCAGCAGTAGCGGGACCTCCTACGAGCAGTACTTC. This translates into CASSSGTSYEQYF.

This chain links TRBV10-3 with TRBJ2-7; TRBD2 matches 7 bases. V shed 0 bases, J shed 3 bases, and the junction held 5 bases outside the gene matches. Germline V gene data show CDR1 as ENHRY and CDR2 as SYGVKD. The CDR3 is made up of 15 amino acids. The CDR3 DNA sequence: TGTGCCATCAGTGAGTCGCGCGGGAGTGTCTACGAGCAGTACTTC. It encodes CAISESRGSVYEQYF.

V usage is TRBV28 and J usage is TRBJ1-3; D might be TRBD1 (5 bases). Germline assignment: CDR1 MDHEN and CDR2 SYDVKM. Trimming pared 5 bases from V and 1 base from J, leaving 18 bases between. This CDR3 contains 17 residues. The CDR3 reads CASSHPADSISGNTIYF. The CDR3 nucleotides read TGTGCCAGCAGTCACCCAGCTGACAGTATTTCTGGAAACACCATATATTTT.

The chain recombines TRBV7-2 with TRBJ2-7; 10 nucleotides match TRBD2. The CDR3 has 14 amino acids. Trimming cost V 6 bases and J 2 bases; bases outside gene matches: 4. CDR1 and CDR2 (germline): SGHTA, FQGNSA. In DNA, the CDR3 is TGTGCCAGCAGTCCTAGCGGGAGCCCCTACGAGCAGTACTTC. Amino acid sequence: CASSPSGSPYEQYF.

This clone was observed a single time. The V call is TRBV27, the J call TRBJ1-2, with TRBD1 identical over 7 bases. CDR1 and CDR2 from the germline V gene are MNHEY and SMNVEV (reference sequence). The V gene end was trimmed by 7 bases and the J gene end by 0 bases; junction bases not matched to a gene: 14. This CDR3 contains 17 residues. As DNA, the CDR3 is TGTGCCAGCAAGCAAGGGGGCGCTTTAAAATCTAACTATGGCTACACCTTC. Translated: CASKQGGALKSNYGYTF.

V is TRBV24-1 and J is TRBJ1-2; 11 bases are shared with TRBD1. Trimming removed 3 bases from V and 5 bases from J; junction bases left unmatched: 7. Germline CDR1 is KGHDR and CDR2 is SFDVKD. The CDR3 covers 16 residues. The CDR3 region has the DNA TGTGCCACCAGTGATACCCCGGACAGGGGGCTTTATGGCTACACCTTC. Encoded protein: CATSDTPDRGLYGYTF.

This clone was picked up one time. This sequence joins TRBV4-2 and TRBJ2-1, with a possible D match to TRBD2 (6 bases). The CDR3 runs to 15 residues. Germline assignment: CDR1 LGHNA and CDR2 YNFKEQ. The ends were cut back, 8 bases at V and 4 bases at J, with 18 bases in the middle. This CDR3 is CASGYRGTSYNEQFF. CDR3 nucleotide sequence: TGTGCCAGCGGCTACCGGGGGACTTCATACAATGAGCAGTTCTTC.

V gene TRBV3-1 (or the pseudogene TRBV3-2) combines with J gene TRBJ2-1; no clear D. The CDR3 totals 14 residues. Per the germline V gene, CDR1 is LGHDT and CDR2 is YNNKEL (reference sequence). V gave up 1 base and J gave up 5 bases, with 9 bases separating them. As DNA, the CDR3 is TGTGCCAGCAGCCAAGGACTGGGTCACAATGAGCAGTTCTTC. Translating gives CASSQGLGHNEQFF.

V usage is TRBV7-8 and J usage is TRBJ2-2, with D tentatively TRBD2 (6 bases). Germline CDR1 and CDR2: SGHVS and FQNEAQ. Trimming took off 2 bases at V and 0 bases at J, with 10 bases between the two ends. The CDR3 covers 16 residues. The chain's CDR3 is CASSLRPGANTGELFF. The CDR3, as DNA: TGTGCCAGCAGCTTAAGGCCGGGGGCGAACACCGGGGAGCTGTTTTTT.

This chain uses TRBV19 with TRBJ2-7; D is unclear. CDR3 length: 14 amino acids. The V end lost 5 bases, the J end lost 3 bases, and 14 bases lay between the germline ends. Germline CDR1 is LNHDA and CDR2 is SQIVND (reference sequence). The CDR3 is CASSSANRNYEQYF. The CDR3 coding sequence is TGTGCCAGTAGTTCAGCAAACAGAAACTACGAGCAGTACTTC.

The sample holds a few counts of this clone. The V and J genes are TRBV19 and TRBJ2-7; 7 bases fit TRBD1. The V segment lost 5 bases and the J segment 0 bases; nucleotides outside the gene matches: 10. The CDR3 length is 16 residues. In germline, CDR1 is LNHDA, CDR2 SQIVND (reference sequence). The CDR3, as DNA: TGTGCCAGTAGTCCCCGTGAGGGGGCCAGCTCCTACGAGCAGTACTTC. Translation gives CASSPREGASSYEQYF. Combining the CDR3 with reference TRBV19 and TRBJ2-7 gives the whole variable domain DGGITQSPKYLFRKEGQNVTLSCEQNLNHDAMYWYRQDPGQGLRLIYYSQIVNDFQKGDIAEGYSVSREKKESFPLTVTSAQKNPTAFYLCASSPREGASSYEQYFGPGTRLTVT.

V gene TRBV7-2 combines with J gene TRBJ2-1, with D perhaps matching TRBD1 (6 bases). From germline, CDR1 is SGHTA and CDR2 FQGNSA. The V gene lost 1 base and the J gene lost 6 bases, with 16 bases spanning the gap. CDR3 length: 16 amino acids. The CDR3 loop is CASSLVGAGMGNEQFF. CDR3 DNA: TGTGCCAGCAGCTTAGTGGGGGCGGGCATGGGCAATGAGCAGTTCTTC.

CDR3 loop: CASRPGMRSGNTIYF. The CDR3 nucleotides are TGTGCCAGCCGGCCGGGTATGCGCTCTGGAAACACCATATATTTT. The V call is TRBV28, the J call TRBJ1-3; unclear D gene. The V gene lost 8 bases and the J gene lost 0 bases, with 14 bases spanning the gap. CDR3 length: 15 residues. Germline values: CDR1 MDHEN, CDR2 SYDVKM. Combining the CDR3 with reference TRBV28 and TRBJ1-3 gives the whole variable domain DVKVTQSSRYLVKRTGEKVFLECVQDMDHENMFWYRQDPGLGLRLIYFSYDVKMKEKGDIPEGYSVSREKKERFSLILESASTNQTSMYLCASRPGMRSGNTIYFGEGSWLTVV.

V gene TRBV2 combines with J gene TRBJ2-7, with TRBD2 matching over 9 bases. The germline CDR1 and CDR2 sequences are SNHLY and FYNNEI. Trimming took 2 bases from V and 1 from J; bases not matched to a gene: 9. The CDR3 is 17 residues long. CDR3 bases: TGTGCCAGCAGTGAACTCGGCGGGAGGGTTGGATCCTACGAGCAGTACTTC. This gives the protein CASSELGGRVGSYEQYF.

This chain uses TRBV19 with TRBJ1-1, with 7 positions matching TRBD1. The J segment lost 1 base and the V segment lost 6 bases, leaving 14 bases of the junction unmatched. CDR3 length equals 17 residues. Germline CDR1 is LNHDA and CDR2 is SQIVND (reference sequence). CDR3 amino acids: CASSNPGQWSRNTEAFF. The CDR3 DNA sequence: TGTGCCAGTAGCAATCCGGGACAGTGGTCTCGGAACACTGAAGCTTTCTTT.

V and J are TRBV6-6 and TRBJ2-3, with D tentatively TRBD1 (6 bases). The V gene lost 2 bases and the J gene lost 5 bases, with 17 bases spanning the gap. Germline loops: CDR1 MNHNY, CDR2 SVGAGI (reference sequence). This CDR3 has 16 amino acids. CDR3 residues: CASSYGSGTNQDTQYF. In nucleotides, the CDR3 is TGTGCCAGCAGTTACGGCTCCGGGACAAACCAAGATACGCAGTATTTT.

The CDR3 coding sequence is TGTGCCAGTAGTATCGGGGGAAGGGGCTACACCTTC. Translating gives CASSIGGRGYTF. The rearrangement links TRBV19 to TRBJ1-2, with D tentatively TRBD1 (5 bases). The ends were cut back, 3 bases at V and 8 bases at J, with 10 bases in the middle. Per germline, CDR1 LNHDA and CDR2 SQIVND (reference sequence). CDR3 length: 12 residues.

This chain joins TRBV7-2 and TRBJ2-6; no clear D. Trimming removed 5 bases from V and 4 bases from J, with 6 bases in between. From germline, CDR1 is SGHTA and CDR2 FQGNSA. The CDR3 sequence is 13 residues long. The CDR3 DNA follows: TGTGCCAGCAGCCCCGGGGGGGCCAACGTCCTGACTTTC. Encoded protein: CASSPGGANVLTF.

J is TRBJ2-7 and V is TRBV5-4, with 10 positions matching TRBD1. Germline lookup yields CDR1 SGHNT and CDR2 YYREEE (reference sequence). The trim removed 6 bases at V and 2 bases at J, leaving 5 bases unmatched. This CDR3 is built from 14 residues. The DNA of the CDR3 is TGTGCCAGCACCCGGGACAGGGGAACCTACGAGCAGTACTTC. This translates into CASTRDRGTYEQYF.